This is a list of T cell receptor beta chains from one sample in a study of OX40 agonist ivuxolimab in advanced cancers. Clones were sequenced by immunoSEQ multiplex PCR, and TCRdb holds only the in-frame ones, with some missing. The sample yields tens of thousands of clones, 85% to 95% seen once. The material was CD4+ or CD8+ T cells sorted from blood, obtained in a trial of the OX40 agonist ivuxolimab. The receptors come from an adult with an advanced solid tumor such as melanoma, head and neck, liver or kidney cancer. Both conserved end residues are part of each CDR3. The D gene is left open where the match is weak. Only some rows state a clone size, as once, few, many or a class for expanded clones.

cdr3_aa cdr3_nt v_call d_call j_call clone_size
CASSSEWVGAGGSTNEKLFF TGCGCCAGCAGCTCCGAGTGGGTTGGGGCAGGGGGCTCAACTAATGAAAAACTGTTTTTT TRBV5-1 TRBD1 TRBJ1-4 once
CASSPNGDWVGETQYF TGTGCCAGCAGCCCCAACGGGGACTGGGTCGGAGAGACCCAGTACTTC TRBV6-6 . TRBJ2-5 .
CATSRDAGTEAFF TGTGCCACCAGCAGAGATGCGGGGACTGAAGCTTTCTTT TRBV15 . TRBJ1-1 once
CAGTLGETQYF TGTGCGGGGACGCTGGGGGAGACCCAGTACTTC TRBV7-9 . TRBJ2-5 .
CASSNGYEQYF TGTGCCAGTAGTAACGGGTACGAGCAGTACTTC TRBV19 . TRBJ2-7 .
CASSPVELATEAFF TGTGCCAGCAGCCCAGTAGAGCTGGCGACTGAAGCTTTCTTT TRBV7-9 . TRBJ1-1 .
CASSLGGSYEQYF TGTGCCAGCAGTTTGGGGGGTTCCTACGAGCAGTACTTC TRBV6-5 . TRBJ2-7 .
CASSLGEFSAQHF TGCGCCAGCAGCTTGGGGGAATTTTCAGCCCAGCATTTT TRBV5-1 . TRBJ1-5 .
CASSLAGGLYEQYF TGTGCCAGCAGCTTGGCCGGAGGGCTCTACGAGCAGTACTTC TRBV5-6 . TRBJ2-7 .
CASRPGQGYEQYF TGTGCCAGCAGACCGGGACAGGGCTACGAGCAGTACTTC TRBV11-2 TRBD1 TRBJ2-7 .
CASSLELASGRIMTDTQYF TGTGCCAGCAGCTTGGAATTGGCTAGCGGGAGGATCATGACAGATACGCAGTATTTT TRBV5-5 TRBD2 TRBJ2-3 .
CATSRGTGHGELFF TGTGCCACCAGCAGAGGGACAGGGCACGGGGAGCTGTTTTTT TRBV15 TRBD1 TRBJ2-2 .
CASSLKGRSGTEAFF TGTGCCAGCAGCTTGAAGGGCAGGTCGGGTACTGAAGCTTTCTTT TRBV7-9 . TRBJ1-1 .
CAISESSSYEQYF TGTGCCATCAGTGAGTCGTCCTCCTACGAGCAGTACTTC TRBV10-3 . TRBJ2-7 .
CASSPGSSYEQYF TGTGCCAGCTCGCCTGGGTCCTCCTACGAGCAGTACTTC TRBV18 . TRBJ2-7 few
CASSQAPTTGTSEDEQYF TGCGCCAGCAGCCAAGCCCCTACAACCGGGACGTCTGAGGACGAGCAGTACTTC TRBV4-1 . TRBJ2-7 .
CASSLNPNRDKNYGYTF TGTGCCAGCAGCTTGAACCCGAACAGGGATAAAAACTATGGCTACACCTTC TRBV5-4 . TRBJ1-2 .
CASAERDGLPKLYGYTF TGTGCCAGCGCTGAGAGGGATGGGCTCCCGAAACTTTATGGCTACACCTTC TRBV7-3 . TRBJ1-2 .
CASSPPSFPEQFF TGTGCCAGCTCACCACCCTCCTTTCCCGAGCAGTTCTTC TRBV18 . TRBJ2-1 .
CASSLTDEQYF TGTGCCAGCAGCTTGACGGACGAGCAGTACTTC TRBV5-6 . TRBJ2-7 .
CASSADSGTETQYF TGTGCCAGCAGCGCGGACTCAGGGACCGAGACCCAGTACTTC TRBV9 . TRBJ2-5 .
CASSYVGGQYGYTF TGTGCCAGCAGTTACGTCGGGGGGCAGTATGGCTACACCTTC TRBV6-5 . TRBJ1-2 .
CASSYGRGPYEQYF TGTGCCAGCAGTTACGGGCGGGGACCCTACGAGCAGTACTTC TRBV6-5 . TRBJ2-7 .
CASSMVGADTQYF TGTGCCAGTAGTATGGTGGGGGCAGATACGCAGTATTTT TRBV19 . TRBJ2-3 .
CARKRAGTIAYEQYF TGTGCCAGGAAAAGGGCCGGCACGATTGCCTACGAGCAGTACTTC TRBV21-1 . TRBJ2-7 .
CASSFRAGPWEQYF TGTGCCAGCAGTTTCAGGGCAGGACCATGGGAGCAGTACTTC TRBV28 . TRBJ2-7 .
CASSLGQGSYEQYF TGTGCCAGCAGCTTGGGTCAGGGCTCCTACGAGCAGTACTTC TRBV5-4 . TRBJ2-7 .
CASRTGADTQYF TGTGCCAGTAGGACAGGGGCAGATACGCAGTATTTT TRBV19 TRBD1 TRBJ2-3 .
CATSRESGGRSSYEQYF TGTGCCACCAGCAGAGAAAGTGGAGGGAGGAGCTCCTACGAGCAGTACTTC TRBV15 . TRBJ2-7 .
CAISDQGRTNEKLFF TGTGCCATCAGTGACCAGGGGAGGACTAATGAAAAACTGTTTTTT TRBV10-3 . TRBJ1-4 .
CASTFQGPPYNEQFF TGTGCCAGCACCTTTCAGGGGCCACCCTACAATGAGCAGTTCTTC TRBV6-5 . TRBJ2-1 once
CASSVPPPTDTQYF TGTGCCAGCAGTGTACCCCCCCCCACAGATACGCAGTATTTT TRBV6-4 . TRBJ2-3 .
CASSQKNRQGRTYNEQFF TGCGCCAGCAGTCAAAAAAATAGACAGGGGCGTACCTACAATGAGCAGTTCTTC TRBV23-1 TRBD1 TRBJ2-1 .
CAFNSAGGEEQYF TGTGCCTTCAATTCCGCGGGGGGGGAGGAGCAGTACTTC TRBV30 TRBD2 TRBJ2-7 .
CAWGPELAGDTQYF TGTGCCTGGGGGCCTGAGCTAGCGGGAGATACGCAGTATTTT TRBV30 TRBD2 TRBJ2-3 once